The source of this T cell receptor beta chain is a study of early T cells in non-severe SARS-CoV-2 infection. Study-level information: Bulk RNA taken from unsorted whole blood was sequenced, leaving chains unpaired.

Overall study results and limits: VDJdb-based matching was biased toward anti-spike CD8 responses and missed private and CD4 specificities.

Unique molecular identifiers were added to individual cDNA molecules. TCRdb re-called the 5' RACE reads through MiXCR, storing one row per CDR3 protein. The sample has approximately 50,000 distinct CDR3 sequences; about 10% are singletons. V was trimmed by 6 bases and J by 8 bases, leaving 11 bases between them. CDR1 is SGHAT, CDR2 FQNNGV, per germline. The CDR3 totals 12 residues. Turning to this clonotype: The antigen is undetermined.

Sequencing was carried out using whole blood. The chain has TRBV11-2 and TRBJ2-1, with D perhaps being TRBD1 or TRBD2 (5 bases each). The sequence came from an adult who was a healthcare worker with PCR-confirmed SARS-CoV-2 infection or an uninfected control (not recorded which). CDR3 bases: TGTGCCAGCAGAGTGAGGGGAGATGAGCAGTTCTTC. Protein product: CASRVRGDEQFF.